Below are 32 T cell receptor beta chains sequenced from a single sample in a study of shared clonotypes between healthy human individuals. This table comes from immunoSEQ multiplex PCR, and its TCRdb copy is limited to in-frame clones, with some not included. The table includes 2 million to 2.5 million clones, 85% to 95% detected once. Sequencing input: naive CD4+ T cells from PBMCs. Subset in this sample: CD45RA+ positively selected. Source of these receptors: a man younger than 30 in good health. Some clones in this sample may be carry-over from other donors' samples.

The chain is built from TRBV7-3 and TRBJ1-2; 8 nucleotides line up with TRBD1. J was trimmed by 4 bases and V by 2 bases; bases with no gene match: 6. The germline gives CDR1 SGHTA, CDR2 FQGTGA. The CDR3 is 15 amino acids. The CDR3 spells CASSLASGGGYGYTF. The CDR3 DNA reads as TGTGCCAGCAGCTTAGCGTCAGGGGGCGGCTATGGCTACACCTTC.

This chain uses TRBV2 with TRBJ2-1, with 7 bases identical to TRBD2. The CDR3 length is 16 residues. Germline V gives CDR1 SNHLY, CDR2 FYNNEI. V was pared by 4 bases and J by 8 bases, with 14 bases of the junction left unmatched. The CDR3 loop is CASSALGGRAGDEQFF. Here the CDR3 DNA reads TGTGCCAGCAGTGCCCTGGGTGGGAGGGCCGGCGATGAGCAGTTCTTC.

The V call is TRBV7-9, the J call TRBJ1-1; tentatively, D is TRBD1 (6 bases). The CDR3 has 15 amino acids. V was trimmed by 1 base and J by 0 bases, leaving 9 bases between them. Germline V gene lookup returns CDR1 SEHNR and CDR2 FQNEAQ (reference sequence). The CDR3 DNA reads TGTGCCAGCAGCTTAGTGGGGGGCATGAACACTGAAGCTTTCTTT. Encoded protein: CASSLVGGMNTEAFF.

This clone occurred once. The chain recombines TRBV5-6 with TRBJ2-1; D call uncertain. Trimming left V 0 bases short and J 0 bases short, with 7 bases between. Per germline, CDR1 SGHDT and CDR2 YYEEEE. The CDR3 spans 15 residues. The CDR3 loop is CASSLGFPSYNEQFF. The CDR3 DNA follows: TGTGCCAGCAGCTTGGGCTTTCCCTCCTACAATGAGCAGTTCTTC.

This chain joins TRBV7-9 and TRBJ2-5; either TRBD1 or TRBD2 may fit D (5 bases each). Per the germline V gene, CDR1 is SEHNR and CDR2 is FQNEAQ (reference sequence). There are 13 residues in the CDR3. V lost 5 bases and J 2 bases, leaving 9 bases between the germline ends. The CDR3 DNA sequence: TGTGCCAGCAGCATGGGACCGCAAGAGACCCAGTACTTC. Its translation: CASSMGPQETQYF.

The chain recombines TRBV19 with TRBJ1-2, with D uncertain. Germline CDR1 LNHDA, CDR2 SQIVND (reference sequence). V lost 5 bases and J lost 0, with 16 bases in between. CDR3 length equals 16 residues. Here the CDR3 reads CASSAATQGSNYGYTF. The CDR3 DNA sequence: TGTGCCAGTAGTGCCGCGACACAAGGGTCTAACTATGGCTACACCTTC.

This chain uses TRBV7-9 with TRBJ2-5; D not certain. Germline assignment: CDR1 SEHNR and CDR2 FQNEAQ (reference sequence). Trimming stripped 2 bases from V and 3 bases from J, with 10 bases between. The CDR3 runs to 14 residues. The CDR3 DNA follows: TGTGCCAGCAGCTTATCGGCTACCGAAGAGACCCAGTACTTC. Translation gives CASSLSATEETQYF.

The chain uses TRBV11-2 and TRBJ1-4; D is undetermined. The CDR3 is 14 amino acids. The germline gives CDR1 SGHAT, CDR2 FQNNGV. V was trimmed by 5 bases and J by 7 bases, leaving 14 bases between them. As DNA, the CDR3 is TGTGCCAGCAGCGCGGTGGGGAGCGGTGAAAAACTGTTTTTT. It encodes CASSAVGSGEKLFF.

This clone came up a few times. The chain joins TRBV7-9 to TRBJ1-2, with 7 bases that match TRBD1. The germline gives CDR1 SEHNR, CDR2 FQNEAQ (reference sequence). CDR3 length: 14 residues. V shed 5 bases, J shed 5 bases, and the junction held 8 bases outside the gene matches. The chain's CDR3 is CASSPTGFGYGYTF. In nucleotides, the CDR3 is TGTGCCAGCAGCCCGACAGGGTTTGGGTATGGCTACACCTTC.

This chain uses TRBV7-2 with TRBJ2-5, with D maybe TRBD2 (6 bases). Trimming left V 5 bases short and J 1 base short, with 8 bases between. This CDR3 is built from 13 residues. Germline values: CDR1 SGHTA, CDR2 FQGNSA. In nucleotides, the CDR3 is TGTGCCAGCAGCCGGGGGACCCAAGAGACCCAGTACTTC. Its protein is CASSRGTQETQYF.

The chain is built from TRBV28 and TRBJ2-3, with 10 positions matching TRBD2. The CDR3 sequence is 17 residues long. CDR1 is MDHEN and CDR2 is SYDVKM in the germline V gene. The ends lost 4 bases at V and 4 bases at J; junction bases unmatched: 11. CDR3 residues: CASSSPGERGGADTQYF. Written as DNA, the CDR3 is TGTGCCAGCAGTTCCCCAGGCGAGCGGGGGGGGGCAGATACGCAGTATTTT.

The rearrangement joins TRBV6-6 to TRBJ1-1; D may be TRBD1 (5 bases). Germline V gene lookup returns CDR1 MNHNY and CDR2 SVGAGI (reference sequence). Trimming removed 5 bases from V and 4 bases from J, with 17 bases in between. The CDR3 sequence is 15 residues long. CDR3 DNA sequence: TGTGCCAGCAGTCTACCGGGCAGGGTGGGCACTGAAGCTTTCTTT. This encodes CASSLPGRVGTEAFF.

This chain links TRBV7-2 with TRBJ2-7, with unresolved D. The CDR3 spans 13 residues. Trimming took 3 bases from V and 6 from J, leaving 12 bases between them. Per the germline V gene, CDR1 is SGHTA and CDR2 is FQGNSA. The chain's CDR3 is CASSFWTSREQYF. In DNA, the CDR3 is TGTGCCAGCAGCTTTTGGACCTCCCGCGAGCAGTACTTC.

The J gene is TRBJ2-5, the V gene TRBV27; D call uncertain. There are 13 residues in the CDR3. CDR1 is MNHEY and CDR2 is SMNVEV in the germline V gene (reference sequence). The V end was cut by 2 bases, the J end by 5 bases, with 9 bases between. The CDR3 region has the DNA TGTGCCAGCAGTTTAAGCCTATGGGAGACCCAGTACTTC. Translation: CASSLSLWETQYF.

This chain uses TRBV15 with TRBJ2-2; TRBD2 matches at 13 bases. Germline CDR1 reads LNHNV; CDR2 reads YYDKDF (reference sequence). The CDR3 is 16 residues long. V lost 1 base to trimming and J lost 6 bases; unmatched junction nucleotides: 2. In DNA form, the CDR3 reads TGTGCCACCAGCAGAGGGACTAGCGGGAGCGCCGGGGAGCTGTTTTTT. Amino acids: CATSRGTSGSAGELFF.

The V and J genes are TRBV5-1 and TRBJ1-2; D perhaps matches TRBD1 (5 bases). Germline loops: CDR1 SGHRS, CDR2 YFSETQ. Trimming stripped 4 bases from V and 8 bases from J, with 24 bases between. The CDR3 has 16 residues. CDR3 sequence (DNA): TGCGCCAGCAGCCTTCCCGCCGGGACGGAGGTTGACGGCTACACCTTC. Translated: CASSLPAGTEVDGYTF.

V usage is TRBV6-6 and J usage is TRBJ1-4; 7 positions agree with TRBD1. CDR3 length: 14 residues. The germline CDR1 and CDR2 sequences are MNHNY and SVGAGI (reference sequence). The V gene end was trimmed by 5 bases and the J gene end by 4 bases; junction bases not matched to a gene: 4. CDR3 nucleotides: TGTGCCAGCAGTAGGACAGGAAATAATGAAAAACTGTTTTTT. Its protein product is CASSRTGNNEKLFF.

The V call is TRBV5-1, the J call TRBJ2-5; no firm D call. CDR1 and CDR2 (germline): SGHRS, YFSETQ. V shed 3 bases and J shed 1 base, with 16 bases lying between them. The CDR3 covers 16 residues. CDR3 DNA sequence: TGCGCCAGCAGCTGGCCCCCCGGCGGTCCCCAAGAGACCCAGTACTTC. Its translation is CASSWPPGGPQETQYF.

The rearrangement links TRBV7-3 to TRBJ2-5; D not resolved. Germline values: CDR1 SGHTA, CDR2 FQGTGA. With 5 bases removed from V and 7 bases from J, the gap between germline ends came to 14 bases. The CDR3 has 13 amino acids. The chain's CDR3 is CASSPMGTGTQYF. The CDR3, as DNA: TGTGCCAGCAGCCCCATGGGAACGGGGACCCAGTACTTC.

This clone was picked up a small number of times. Other DNA variants within this sample encode the same CDR3. J is TRBJ2-2 and V is TRBV2; D unclear. The V gene lost 3 bases and the J gene lost 3 bases, with 2 bases spanning the gap. The CDR3 totals 12 residues. CDR1 is SNHLY, CDR2 FYNNEI, per germline. CDR3 nucleotides: TGTGCCAGCAGTGACGACACCGGGGAGCTGTTTTTT. Protein sequence: CASSDDTGELFF.

The chain has TRBV14 and TRBJ1-4; the D gene is possibly TRBD1 (5 bases). Germline CDR1 is SGHDN and CDR2 is FVKESK. Trimming left V 2 bases short and J 7 bases short, with 17 bases between. The CDR3 length is 16 residues. The CDR3: CASSQQAGTPSEKLFF. The CDR3 DNA follows: TGTGCCAGCAGCCAACAAGCCGGGACGCCCTCTGAAAAACTGTTTTTT.

The chain joins TRBV10-3 to TRBJ2-2; TRBD1 matches at 8 bases. This CDR3 has 16 residues. CDR1 and CDR2 from the germline V gene are ENHRY and SYGVKD. V was clipped by 4 bases and J by 1 base; unmatched bases: 5. In nucleotides, the CDR3 is TGTGCCATCAGTGGTCGACAGGGGCTGAACACCGGGGAGCTGTTTTTT. Amino acid sequence: CAISGRQGLNTGELFF.

The chain employs TRBV5-8 and TRBJ1-5; D not certain. CDR1 is SGHTS and CDR2 is YDEGEE in the germline V gene. This CDR3 contains 14 residues. V gave up 10 bases and J gave up 3 bases, with 17 bases separating them. Here the CDR3 DNA reads TGTGCCGGCTCAACCCATCCCATCAATCAGCCCCAGCATTTT. Translating it yields CAGSTHPINQPQHF.

The rearrangement uses TRBV5-4 and TRBJ1-1; 10 bases are shared with TRBD1. The CDR3 is 16 residues long. In germline, CDR1 is SGHNT, CDR2 YYREEE (reference sequence). V was clipped by 4 bases and J by 1 base; unmatched bases: 7. CDR3: CASSGRQGARNTEAFF. The DNA of the CDR3 is TGTGCCAGCAGCGGCCGACAGGGGGCAAGGAACACTGAAGCTTTCTTT.

The count of this clone is one. The genes are TRBV4-2 and TRBJ2-5; TRBD1 is a possible D gene (6 bases). Matching the DNA end better, TRBJ2-7 makes the J call doubtful. In germline, CDR1 is LGHNA, CDR2 YNFKEQ. CDR3 length: 16 amino acids. CDR3 in amino acids: CASSQDLRLGGYEQYF. CDR3 nucleotides: TGTGCCAGCAGCCAAGATCTCCGGCTAGGGGGCTACGAGCAGTACTTC.

The genes are TRBV9 and TRBJ2-1, with a possible D match to TRBD2 (6 bases). This CDR3 is built from 14 residues. Germline values: CDR1 SGDLS, CDR2 YYNGEE. Trimming stripped 3 bases from V and 7 bases from J, with 14 bases between. This chain's CDR3 is CASSGRPGGNEQFF. DNA for the CDR3: TGTGCCAGCAGCGGCAGACCTGGGGGGAATGAGCAGTTCTTC. The complete variable domain, with remaining parts taken from reference TRBV9 and TRBJ2-1, reads DSGVTQTPKHLITATGQRVTLRCSPRSGDLSVYWYQQSLDQGLQFLIQYYNGEERAKGNILERFSAQQFPDLHSELNLSSLELGDSALYFCASSGRPGGNEQFFGPGTRLTVL.

The chain joins TRBV4-3 to TRBJ2-7; tentatively, D is TRBD2 (6 bases). V gave up 3 bases and J gave up 0 bases, with 12 bases separating them. The CDR3 spans 15 residues. CDR1 is LGHNA, CDR2 YSLEER, per germline. The CDR3 nucleotides are TGCGCCAGCAGCCAGCTTCGGGGGTCCTCCTACGAGCAGTACTTC. The encoded protein is CASSQLRGSSYEQYF.

The chain links TRBV7-9 to TRBJ1-4; 10 positions match TRBD1. The CDR3 is 15 amino acids. V dropped 1 base and J dropped 6; count of bases not matched to a gene: 2. Per the germline V gene, CDR1 is SEHNR and CDR2 is FQNEAQ (reference sequence). The CDR3 nucleotides read TGTGCCAGCAGCTTAGGACAGGGGGCTGATGAAAAACTGTTTTTT. It specifies CASSLGQGADEKLFF.

The CDR3 nucleotides are TGTGCCAGCAGTCCAACCTTCTTATCGGAGCAGTACTTC. Protein product: CASSPTFLSEQYF. The chain uses TRBV27 and TRBJ2-7; D is unclear. This CDR3 has 13 amino acids. The germline gives CDR1 MNHEY, CDR2 SMNVEV (reference sequence). With 5 bases removed from V and 7 bases from J, the gap between germline ends came to 15 bases.

Note on this clone: The sample carries other DNA sequences with the same CDR3. This chain connects TRBV2 to TRBJ2-7; D call uncertain. V was cut by 6 bases and J by 1 base, with 7 bases left in between. Germline CDR1 SNHLY, CDR2 FYNNEI. This CDR3 has 12 amino acids. The CDR3 loop reads CASRADSYEQYF. The CDR3, as DNA: TGTGCCAGCAGGGCAGATTCCTACGAGCAGTACTTC.

As for this clone: This CDR3 is also generated by other DNA sequences in the sample. V is TRBV27 and J is TRBJ1-2; 8 positions match TRBD1. Germline CDR1 reads MNHEY; CDR2 reads SMNVEV (reference sequence). The CDR3 has 13 residues. Trimming at V came to 3 bases and at J to 5 bases, leaving 2 bases not matched to a gene. Here the CDR3 DNA reads TGTGCCAGCAGTTTCCGACAGGGGTATGGCTACACCTTC. It is translated as CASSFRQGYGYTF.

V usage is TRBV7-2 and J usage is TRBJ2-1; 14 bases align to TRBD2. Germline CDR1 SGHTA, CDR2 FQGNSA. Trimming cost V 3 bases and J 10 bases; bases outside gene matches: 11. CDR3 size: 17 residues. CDR3 amino acids: CASSLDPGLAGATEQFF. For the CDR3, the DNA is TGTGCCAGCAGCTTGGATCCGGGACTAGCGGGAGCGACGGAGCAGTTCTTC.